Below, 17 T cell receptor beta chains from the same sample are listed, as sequenced in a study of T-cell memory formation after mild COVID-19. MiXCR was run by TCRdb on the 5' RACE reads, yielding one entry per CDR3 protein. This sample has 550,000 to 700,000 distinct CDR3 sequences, with under 20% found just once. Sequences were obtained from PBMCs or a T cell subset sorted from them (not recorded which). The receptor set was obtained from an adult woman who had mild COVID-19 (a few samples of this study predate the infection). Cell type and time point are not known.

This clonotype was counted a few times. The rearrangement joins TRBV7-9 to TRBJ2-5; 11 bases fit TRBD2. The CDR3 is 15 residues long. Looked up from germline, CDR1 is SEHNR and CDR2 is FQNEAQ (reference sequence). V was pared by 7 bases and J by 4 bases, with 8 bases of the junction left unmatched. The CDR3 protein is CASILAGGYLETQYF. For the CDR3, the DNA is TGTGCCAGCATATTAGCGGGAGGGTACTTAGAGACCCAGTACTTC.

The chain uses TRBV7-9 and TRBJ2-7; a weak D match, TRBD1 (5 bases). The CDR3 has 15 amino acids. Germline V gene sequence: CDR1 SEHNR, CDR2 FQNEAQ (reference sequence). V gave up 4 bases and J gave up 3 bases, with 16 bases separating them. The CDR3 protein is CASSSTAGWGYEQYF. As DNA, the CDR3 is TGTGCCAGCAGCTCGACGGCAGGGTGGGGCTACGAGCAGTACTTC.

The chain is built from TRBV15 and TRBJ2-1; TRBD1 aligns across 9 bases. With V trimmed by 3 bases and J by 6 bases, 9 bases remained unmatched. Germline loops: CDR1 LNHNV, CDR2 YYDKDF (reference sequence). The CDR3 length is 16 residues. The CDR3 protein is CATSSGTGLQGNEQFF. The CDR3 DNA sequence: TGTGCCACCAGCAGTGGGACAGGGCTTCAAGGCAATGAGCAGTTCTTC.

This clonotype was recorded a few times. The chain has TRBV7-3 and TRBJ2-1; possibly TRBD1 or TRBD2 for D (5 bases each). CDR1 is SGHTA, CDR2 FQGTGA, per germline. Trimming left V 6 bases short and J 5 bases short, with 17 bases between. The length of the CDR3 is 15 residues. CDR3 nucleotides: TGTGCCAGCAGTCATACCGGGGCCTGGGACAATGAGCAGTTCTTC. Its protein is CASSHTGAWDNEQFF.

This clonotype has a count of ten or more. The rearrangement uses TRBV7-7 and TRBJ2-2; the D is unclear. CDR1 is SSHAT, CDR2 FNYEAQ, per germline (reference sequence). The CDR3 has 14 residues. Trimming took 1 base from V and 3 from J, leaving 6 bases between them. CDR3 protein: CASSLGPDTGELFF. The CDR3 nucleotides read TGTGCCAGCAGCTTAGGCCCTGACACCGGGGAGCTGTTTTTT. Based on the CDR3 plus reference TRBV7-7 and TRBJ2-2, the full variable domain is GAGVSQSPRYKVTKRGQDVTLRCDPISSHATLYWYQQALGQGPEFLTYFNYEAQPDKSGLPSDRFSAERPEGSISTLTIQRTEQRDSAMYRCASSLGPDTGELFFGEGSRLTVL.

This clonotype was counted only a few times. The chain combines TRBV24-1 with TRBJ1-1, with 9 bases identical to TRBD1. In germline, CDR1 is KGHDR, CDR2 SFDVKD. V shed 7 bases and J 3 bases; nucleotides not matched to a gene: 5. The CDR3 runs to 14 residues. The CDR3 bases are TGTGCCACCAGCGCCGGGACAGGGCACACTGAAGCTTTCTTT. Translation: CATSAGTGHTEAFF.

The V gene is TRBV2, the J gene TRBJ2-3, with D uncertain. Germline values: CDR1 SNHLY, CDR2 FYNNEI. Deletions cut 0 bases from V and 0 bases from J, with 4 bases between. CDR3 length: 14 amino acids. The CDR3 nucleotides are TGTGCCAGCAGTGAAGCGGCTAGCACAGATACGCAGTATTTT. This sequence encodes CASSEAASTDTQYF.

There are a few counts of this clonotype. The chain has TRBV7-8 and TRBJ2-7; 8 bases are shared with TRBD2. CDR3 length equals 17 residues. The germline gives CDR1 SGHVS, CDR2 FQNEAQ. J lost 1 base, V lost 0 bases, and 8 bases had no gene match. CDR3 amino acids: CASSLAGGRPLSYEQYF. Written as DNA, the CDR3 is TGTGCCAGCAGCTTAGCGGGCGGGAGGCCTCTATCCTACGAGCAGTACTTC.

The J gene is TRBJ2-1, the V gene TRBV9; a possible D gene is TRBD2 (7 bases). Germline assignment: CDR1 SGDLS and CDR2 YYNGEE. The CDR3 runs to 15 residues. Trimming shortened V by 7 bases and J by 7 bases, and 21 bases separated the two germline ends. The CDR3 loop reads CASSLGGGGLNEQFF. The CDR3 nucleotides are TGTGCCAGCTCACTTGGGGGGGGCGGATTGAATGAGCAGTTCTTC.

This clonotype turned up a few times. This rearrangement joins TRBV7-8 to TRBJ2-5, with D possibly being TRBD1 (5 bases). The CDR3 consists of 14 residues. V lost 1 base to trimming and J lost 3 bases, with 9 bases between them. The germline gives CDR1 SGHVS, CDR2 FQNEAQ. The CDR3 DNA is TGTGCCAGCAGCTTAGGTGCAGGGAAAGAGACCCAGTACTTC. This encodes CASSLGAGKETQYF. Supplemented by reference TRBV7-8 and TRBJ2-5, the full variable domain reads GAGVSQSPRYKVAKRGQDVALRCDPISGHVSLFWYQQALGQGPEFLTYFQNEAQLDKSGLPSDRFFAERPEGSVSTLKIQRTQQEDSAVYLCASSLGAGKETQYFGPGTRLLVL.

This clonotype was seen a few times. The V and J genes are TRBV9 and TRBJ2-3; D perhaps matches TRBD1 (6 bases). The CDR3 contains 16 residues. The V gene's germline CDR1 is SGDLS and CDR2 YYNGEE. V dropped 3 bases and J dropped 0 bases, with 14 bases sitting between them. The CDR3 here is CASSEGDIESTDTQYF. The CDR3 DNA reads TGTGCCAGCAGCGAGGGGGACATTGAAAGCACAGATACGCAGTATTTT.

This rearrangement joins TRBV7-2 to TRBJ2-7, with 7 bases matching TRBD2. In germline, CDR1 is SGHTA, CDR2 FQGNSA. The CDR3 covers 13 residues. Trimming at V came to 3 bases and at J to 7 bases, leaving 6 bases not matched to a gene. CDR3 coding DNA: TGTGCCAGCAGCTTGGGACTATCGAAGGAGCAGTACTTC. The encoded protein is CASSLGLSKEQYF.

The CDR3 sequence is CAWSVRPADTEAFF. In nucleotides, the CDR3 is TGTGCCTGGAGTGTACGCCCAGCGGACACTGAAGCTTTCTTT. This chain connects TRBV30 to TRBJ1-1; no clear D. This CDR3 has 14 amino acids. V was clipped by 0 bases and J by 3 bases, with 11 bases between them. The germline V gene encodes CDR1 GTSNPN and CDR2 SVGIG (reference sequence).

The rearrangement uses TRBV5-6 and TRBJ2-3, with TRBD2 identical over 7 bases. CDR1 is SGHDT, CDR2 YYEEEE, per germline. V dropped 1 base and J dropped 2; count of bases not matched to a gene: 7. The CDR3 has 16 amino acids. In DNA form, the CDR3 reads TGTGCCAGCAGCTTGTATAAGCGGGGACTCACAGATACGCAGTATTTT. It specifies CASSLYKRGLTDTQYF.

This clonotype was detected only a few times. This sequence joins TRBV24-1 and TRBJ2-2; a possible D gene is TRBD2 (6 bases). This CDR3 spans 17 amino acids. Trimming shortened V by 4 bases and J by 1 base, and 15 bases separated the two germline ends. Germline V gene data show CDR1 as KGHDR and CDR2 as SFDVKD. CDR3 nucleotides: TGTGCCACCAGTGAACCTTGGGTAGCGGAGAACACCGGGGAGCTGTTTTTT. Protein: CATSEPWVAENTGELFF.

This clonotype was seen just once. This chain connects TRBV5-1 to TRBJ1-2, with 10 bases aligning to TRBD1. The CDR3 extends over 16 amino acids. J was trimmed by 2 bases and V by 4 bases; bases with no gene match: 8. CDR1 is SGHRS, CDR2 YFSETQ, per germline. CDR3 bases: TGCGCCAGCAGCACCGCGACAGGGGGCACGAACTATGGCTACACCTTC. Translation gives CASSTATGGTNYGYTF.

The rearrangement links TRBV12-3 or TRBV12-4 to TRBJ1-2, with 12 bases that match TRBD1. With 10 bases clipped from V and 4 bases from J, the junction kept 10 bases outside the gene matches. CDR3 length: 15 residues. In DNA, the CDR3 is TGTGCCATCCAGGGAGGGACAGGGGGCGCCTATGGCTACACCTTC. The encoded protein is CAIQGGTGGAYGYTF.